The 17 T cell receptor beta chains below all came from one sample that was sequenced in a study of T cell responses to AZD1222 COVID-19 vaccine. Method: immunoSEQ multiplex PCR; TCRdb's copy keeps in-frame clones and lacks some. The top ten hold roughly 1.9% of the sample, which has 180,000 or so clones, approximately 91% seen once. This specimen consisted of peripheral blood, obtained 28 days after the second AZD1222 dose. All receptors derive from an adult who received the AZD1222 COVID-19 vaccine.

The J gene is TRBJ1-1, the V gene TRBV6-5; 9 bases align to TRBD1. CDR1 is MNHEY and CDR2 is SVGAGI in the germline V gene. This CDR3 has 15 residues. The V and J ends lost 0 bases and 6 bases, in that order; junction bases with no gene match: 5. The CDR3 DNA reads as TGTGCCAGCAGTTACTCCGGGACAGGGAGGGCTGAAGCTTTCTTT. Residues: CASSYSGTGRAEAFF.

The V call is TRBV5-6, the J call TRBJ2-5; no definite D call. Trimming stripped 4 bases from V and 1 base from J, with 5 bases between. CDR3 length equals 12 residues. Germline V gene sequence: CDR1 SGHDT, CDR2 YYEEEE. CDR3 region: CASSLPQETQYF. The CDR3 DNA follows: TGTGCCAGCAGCCTGCCCCAAGAGACCCAGTACTTC.

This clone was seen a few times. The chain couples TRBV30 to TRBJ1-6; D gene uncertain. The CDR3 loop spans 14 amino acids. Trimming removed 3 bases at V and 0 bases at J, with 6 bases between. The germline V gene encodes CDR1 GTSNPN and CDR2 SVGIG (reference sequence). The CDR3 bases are TGTGCCTGGAGCACAAGCTCCTATAATTCACCCCTCCACTTT. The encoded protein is CAWSTSSYNSPLHF.

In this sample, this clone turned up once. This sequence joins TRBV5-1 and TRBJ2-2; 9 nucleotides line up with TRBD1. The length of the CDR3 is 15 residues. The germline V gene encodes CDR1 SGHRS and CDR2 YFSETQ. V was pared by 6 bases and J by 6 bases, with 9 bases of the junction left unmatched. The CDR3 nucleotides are TGCGCCAGCACTCCGGGGACAGGGAGGGCCGGGGAGCTGTTTTTT. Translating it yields CASTPGTGRAGELFF.

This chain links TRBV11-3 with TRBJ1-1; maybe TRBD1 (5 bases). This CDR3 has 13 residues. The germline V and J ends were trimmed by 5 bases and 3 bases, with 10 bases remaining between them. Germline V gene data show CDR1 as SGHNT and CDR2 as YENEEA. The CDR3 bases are TGTGCCAGCAGCCGGGACCGGTACACTGAAGCTTTCTTT. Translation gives CASSRDRYTEAFF.

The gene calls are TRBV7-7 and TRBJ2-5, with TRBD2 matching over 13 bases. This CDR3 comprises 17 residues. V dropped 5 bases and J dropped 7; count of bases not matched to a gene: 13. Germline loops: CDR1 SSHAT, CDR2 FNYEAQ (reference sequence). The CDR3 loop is CASSLRTSGGVHGTQYF. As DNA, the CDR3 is TGTGCCAGCAGCCTACGAACTAGCGGGGGGGTCCACGGGACCCAGTACTTC.

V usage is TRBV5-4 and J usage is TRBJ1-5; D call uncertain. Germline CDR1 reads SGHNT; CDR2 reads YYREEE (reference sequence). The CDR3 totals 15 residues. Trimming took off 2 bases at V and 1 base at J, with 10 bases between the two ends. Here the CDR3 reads CASSLDPLSNQPQHF. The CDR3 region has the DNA TGTGCCAGCAGCTTAGATCCTTTGAGCAATCAGCCCCAGCATTTT.

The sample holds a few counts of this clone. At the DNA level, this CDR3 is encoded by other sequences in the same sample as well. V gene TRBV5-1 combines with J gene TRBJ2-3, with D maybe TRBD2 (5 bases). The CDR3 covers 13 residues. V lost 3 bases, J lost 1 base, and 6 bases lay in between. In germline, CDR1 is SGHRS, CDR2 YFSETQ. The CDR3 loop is CASSSGGTDTQYF. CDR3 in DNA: TGCGCCAGCAGCTCCGGGGGCACAGATACGCAGTATTTT.

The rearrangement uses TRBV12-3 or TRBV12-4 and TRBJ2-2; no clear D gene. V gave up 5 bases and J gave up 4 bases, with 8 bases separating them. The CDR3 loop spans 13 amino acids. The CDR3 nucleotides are TGTGCCAGCAGTCGAGTTTCCACCGGGGAGCTGTTTTTT. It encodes CASSRVSTGELFF.

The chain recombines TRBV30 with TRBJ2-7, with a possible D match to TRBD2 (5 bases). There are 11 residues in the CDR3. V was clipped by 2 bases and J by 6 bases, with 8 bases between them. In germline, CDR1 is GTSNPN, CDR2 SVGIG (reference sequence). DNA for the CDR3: TGTGCCTGGAGTCTAGCAGGCGAGCAGTACTTC. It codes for CAWSLAGEQYF.

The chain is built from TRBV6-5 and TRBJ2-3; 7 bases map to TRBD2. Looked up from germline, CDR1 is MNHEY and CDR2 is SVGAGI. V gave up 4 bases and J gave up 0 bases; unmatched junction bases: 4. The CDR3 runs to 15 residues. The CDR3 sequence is CASSSWGGSTDTQYF. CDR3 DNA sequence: TGTGCCAGCAGTTCGTGGGGGGGGAGCACAGATACGCAGTATTTT.

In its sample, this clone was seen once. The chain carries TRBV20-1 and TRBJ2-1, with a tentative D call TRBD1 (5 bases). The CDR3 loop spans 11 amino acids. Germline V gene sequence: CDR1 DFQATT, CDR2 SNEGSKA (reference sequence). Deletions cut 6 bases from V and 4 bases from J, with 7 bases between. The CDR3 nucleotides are TGCAGTGCCCAGGGTTACAATGAGCAGTTCTTC. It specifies CSAQGYNEQFF.

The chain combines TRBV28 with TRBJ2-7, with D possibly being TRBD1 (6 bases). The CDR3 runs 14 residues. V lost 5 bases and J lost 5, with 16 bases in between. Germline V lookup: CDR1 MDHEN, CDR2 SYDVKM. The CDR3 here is CASSAAGDLDEQYF. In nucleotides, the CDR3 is TGTGCCAGCAGTGCCGCAGGGGATTTGGACGAGCAGTACTTC.

The CDR3 DNA reads TGTGCCAGCAGCTTAGGTTGGGCGGCAGGGGGCGTTCAGCCCCAGCATTTT. Amino acids: CASSLGWAAGGVQPQHF. This chain uses TRBV13 with TRBJ1-5, with 8 bases lining up with TRBD1. Unmatched junction bases numbered 10, after V lost 0 bases and J lost 6 bases. Per germline, CDR1 PRHDT and CDR2 FYEKMQ (reference sequence). The CDR3 has 17 amino acids. The variable domain in full, with the rest retrieved from reference TRBV13 and TRBJ1-5, is AAGVIQSPRHLIKEKRETATLKCYPIPRHDTVYWYQQGPGQDPQFLISFYEKMQSDKGSIPDRFSAQQFSDYHSELNMSSLELGDSALYFCASSLGWAAGGVQPQHFGDGTRLSIL.

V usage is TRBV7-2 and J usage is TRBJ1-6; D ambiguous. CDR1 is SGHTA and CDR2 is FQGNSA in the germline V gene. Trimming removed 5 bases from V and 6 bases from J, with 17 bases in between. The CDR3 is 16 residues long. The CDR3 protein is CASSLMVQLGNSPLHF. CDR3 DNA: TGTGCCAGCAGCCTAATGGTCCAGTTGGGTAATTCACCCCTCCACTTT. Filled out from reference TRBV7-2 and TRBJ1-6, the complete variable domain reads GAGVSQSPSNKVTEKGKDVELRCDPISGHTALYWYRQSLGQGLEFLIYFQGNSAPDKSGLPSDRFSAERTGGSVSTLTIQRTQQEDSAVYLCASSLMVQLGNSPLHFGNGTRLTVT.

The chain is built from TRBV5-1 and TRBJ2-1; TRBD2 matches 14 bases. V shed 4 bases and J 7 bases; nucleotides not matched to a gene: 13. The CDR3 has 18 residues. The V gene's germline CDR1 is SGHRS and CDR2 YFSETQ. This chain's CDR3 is CASSLAGLAGATTNEQFF. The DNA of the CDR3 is TGCGCCAGCAGCCTAGCGGGACTAGCGGGAGCCACGACTAATGAGCAGTTCTTC.

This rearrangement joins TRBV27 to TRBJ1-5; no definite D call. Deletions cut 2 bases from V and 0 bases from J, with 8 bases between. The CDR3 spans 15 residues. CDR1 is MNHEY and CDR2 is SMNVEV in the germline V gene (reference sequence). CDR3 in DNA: TGTGCCAGCAGTTTAGCAATTAATAGCAATCAGCCCCAGCATTTT. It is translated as CASSLAINSNQPQHF.